This TCR beta chain was captured in a study of blood T cell repertoires in COVID-19 (dated by TCRdb to between 2020 and 2021). About the full investigation: Samples covering the acute and convalescent phases of COVID-19 were provided by collaborators in the United States, Italy and Spain. The material from the prospective study consisted of cDNA or gDNA derived from T cells, B-cell-depleted T cells, or PBMCs. Deeply sampled blood TCRbeta repertoires from subjects exposed to, actively infected with, or recovered from COVID-19 were included in the dataset. The repertoires were released in a freely available public database meant as a resource for research on the immune response to SARS-CoV-2. The samples were drawn from the first 160 participants of the ongoing ImmuneRACE study and from 1,254 subjects provided by 6 global collaborators. A de-identified subject ID, COVID-19 status, age in years and sex were almost always included in the sample metadata. Where available, HLA class I and class II types were taken from metadata supplied by the sample provider and were not determined by assay-based typing. Overall results and qualifications from the work: Clinical and demographic metadata were provided uncurated, with the amount varying by source and participant.

TCRbeta CDR3 regions were amplified from genomic DNA by means of the immunoSEQ Assay, a bias-controlled multiplex PCR. In the authors' own workflow: The number of nucleated cells in each sample was estimated from the amplification of reference gene primers within the assay. To quantify the absolute abundance of each unique TCRbeta CDR3 rearrangement, sequence reads were collapsed and filtered. For each sample, productive Simpson clonality was calculated as the square root of Simpson's diversity index over productive rearrangements. Imported from immuneACCESS, the table was reduced by TCRdb to in-frame sequences with V and J called. These copies leave out some clones; in studies compared against another copy, an unresolved V gene accounts for under half, and the cause of the remainder is not known. The V and J calls and clone size are taken from that table; D and trimming were inferred from the DNA. Within this sample are 200,000 to 250,000 clones, with about 91% of them counted one time only. Of the sample, roughly 15% is held by the ten largest clones.

About this clone itself: It has no known antigen specificity. There are no base qualities to consult, and no much larger clone falls within one base.

Enrolling through a virtual design, the prospective study's participants ranged in age from about 18 to 89 years and lived across roughly 23 United States geographic areas. Cohort assignment in the prospective study relied on participant-reported clinical history from a screening survey and a study questionnaire. Each participant in the prospective study had whole blood, serum and a nasopharyngeal or oropharyngeal swab collected by mobile phlebotomists. Prospective study participants could optionally give additional blood draws and questionnaires over an approximately 2-month period. Before DNA extraction, prospective study blood samples were shipped either frozen or at room temperature. CDR1 ENHRY and CDR2 SYGVKD were looked up in the germline V gene. The CDR3 numbers 12 residues from cysteine through phenylalanine. Only the CDR3 DNA is retained, 36 bases long and in frame from the first base. The germline V end is reduced by 6 bases and the J end by 9 bases; junction bases left unmatched: 5.

The clonotype originates from a woman in her 50s with acute COVID-19. This chain joins TRBV10-3 to TRBJ2-1, and 7 junction bases match TRBD2. Source material: PBMCs or T cells enriched from blood (not recorded which). CDR3 sequence: CAIRPPGGEQFF. The DNA sequence is TGTGCCATCAGGCCCCCGGGGGGTGAGCAGTTCTTC.